This TCR beta chain originates from a study of PD-1 blockade in classical Hodgkin lymphoma. Between the trimmed V and J ends, which lost 4 bases and 4 bases, there was a span of 12 bases. The CDR3 runs 14 residues. Germline V lookup: CDR1 ENHRY, CDR2 SYGVKD. Findings and limits, study-wide: Patients excluded were those beginning nivolumab under 1 year after ASCT. A significant rise in TCR diversity was seen by C4D1 for CD4+ cells but not for CD8+ cells.

Generated by immunoSEQ multiplex PCR, the TCRdb table keeps only in-frame clones and is missing some. The sample consists of around 96,000 clones, over 80% of them appearing once. With regard to this clone: The antigen remains unidentified.

Each and every patient relapsed after autologous stem cell transplantation, and patients got differing brentuximab vedotin exposure. This rearrangement joins TRBV10-3 to TRBJ2-3; no firm D call. This receptor was taken from a human donor with classical Hodgkin lymphoma. The sample here was peripheral blood mononuclear cells (PBMCs), taken at baseline. CDR3 loop: CAISGDAGPDTQYF. CDR3 nucleotide sequence: TGTGCCATCAGTGGCGATGCTGGGCCAGATACGCAGTATTTT.